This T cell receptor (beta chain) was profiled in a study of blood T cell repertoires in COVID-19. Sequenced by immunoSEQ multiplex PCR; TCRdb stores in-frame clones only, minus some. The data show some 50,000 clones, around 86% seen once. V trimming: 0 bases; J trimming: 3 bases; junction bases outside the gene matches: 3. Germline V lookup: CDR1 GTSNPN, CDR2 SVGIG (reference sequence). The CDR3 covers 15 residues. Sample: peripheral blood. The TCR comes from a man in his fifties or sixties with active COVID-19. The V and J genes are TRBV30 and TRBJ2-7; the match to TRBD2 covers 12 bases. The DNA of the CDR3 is TGTGCCTGGAGTGTAGTGGGACTAGCGGGCTACGAGCAGTACTTC. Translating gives CAWSVVGLAGYEQYF.